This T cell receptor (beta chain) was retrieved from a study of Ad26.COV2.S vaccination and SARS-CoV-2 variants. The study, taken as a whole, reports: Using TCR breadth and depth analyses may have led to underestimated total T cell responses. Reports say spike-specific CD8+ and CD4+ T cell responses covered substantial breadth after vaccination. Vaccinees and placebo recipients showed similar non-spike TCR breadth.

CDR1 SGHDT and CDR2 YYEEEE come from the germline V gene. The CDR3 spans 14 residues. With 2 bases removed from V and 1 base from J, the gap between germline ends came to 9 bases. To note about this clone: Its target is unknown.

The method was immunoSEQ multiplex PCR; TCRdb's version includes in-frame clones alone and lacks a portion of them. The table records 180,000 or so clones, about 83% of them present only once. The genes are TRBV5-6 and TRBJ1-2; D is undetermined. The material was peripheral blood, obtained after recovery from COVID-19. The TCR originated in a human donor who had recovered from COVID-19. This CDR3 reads CASSFATDNYGYTF. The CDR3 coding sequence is TGTGCCAGCAGCTTTGCCACTGATAACTATGGCTACACCTTC.